These 12 T cell receptor beta chains were sequenced from one sample in a study of T cell responses to AZD1222 COVID-19 vaccine. Clones were sequenced by immunoSEQ multiplex PCR, and TCRdb holds only the in-frame ones, with some missing. The data hold 140,000 or so clones, with about 91% observed a single time. The specimen was peripheral blood, collected on day 0 of AZD1222 vaccination. The receptors derive from an adult in good health.

The chain employs TRBV7-6 and TRBJ2-3; D unresolved. The germline V gene has CDR1 SGHVS and CDR2 FNYEAQ. Trimming stripped 4 bases from V and 4 bases from J, with 18 bases between. The CDR3 spans 16 residues. CDR3 sequence (DNA): TGTGCCAGCAGCTCCCTCCCTCCGGGCGGCCCAGATACGCAGTATTTT. It translates to CASSSLPPGGPDTQYF.

This sequence joins TRBV7-2 and TRBJ2-5; 11 bases agree with TRBD1. CDR3 length: 15 amino acids. Trimming removed 6 bases from V and 9 bases from J; junction bases left unmatched: 12. Germline V CDR1 and CDR2: SGHTA, FQGNSA. CDR3 loop: CASSYTGDRGASQYF. DNA of the CDR3: TGTGCCAGCAGTTATACCGGGGACAGGGGGGCGTCCCAGTACTTC.

This clone was observed a single time. The chain is built from TRBV19 and TRBJ1-6; 7 positions agree with TRBD1. Germline values: CDR1 LNHDA, CDR2 SQIVND (reference sequence). Unmatched junction bases numbered 20, after V lost 8 bases and J lost 4 bases. The CDR3 spans 19 residues. Written as DNA, the CDR3 is TGTGCCAGTCGGCCGACAGGGTCTTTCACTGATCCGTATAATTCACCCCTCCACTTT. Translated, it gives CASRPTGSFTDPYNSPLHF.

This sequence joins TRBV28 and TRBJ2-2; tentatively, D is TRBD2 (7 bases). This CDR3 contains 17 residues. Deletions cut 4 bases from V and 5 bases from J, with 20 bases between. The germline V gene encodes CDR1 MDHEN and CDR2 SYDVKM. The CDR3 DNA reads TGTGCCAGCAGTTCTCTCCCCAGGGGAGGGTGGACCGGGGAGCTGTTTTTT. Its protein is CASSSLPRGGWTGELFF.

This clone showed up just once. The chain has TRBV6-5 and TRBJ1-3; no definite D call. The CDR3 has 14 residues. Trimming stripped 4 bases from V and 0 bases from J, with 7 bases between. The germline V gene has CDR1 MNHEY and CDR2 SVGAGI. The CDR3, as DNA: TGTGCCAGCAGTTCGGTCAGCTCTGGAAACACCATATATTTT. This gives the protein CASSSVSSGNTIYF.

The rearrangement uses TRBV3-1 (or the pseudogene TRBV3-2) and TRBJ2-4, with a tentative D call TRBD1 (6 bases). Germline CDR1 LGHDT, CDR2 YNNKEL (reference sequence). Trimming removed 4 bases at V and 0 bases at J, with 16 bases between. The CDR3 sequence is 17 residues long. The CDR3 region is CASSRATGDLAKNIQYF. The CDR3 bases are TGTGCCAGCAGCCGAGCGACAGGCGATCTAGCCAAAAACATTCAGTACTTC.

The chain links TRBV7-8 to TRBJ2-7, with 9 bases that match TRBD1. Trimming removed 0 bases from V and 1 base from J; junction bases left unmatched: 10. The V gene's germline CDR1 is SGHVS and CDR2 FQNEAQ. This CDR3 is built from 18 residues. CDR3 DNA: TGTGCCAGCAGCTTAGCTCCCACAGGGGGCCCAAGATCCTACGAGCAGTACTTC. It encodes CASSLAPTGGPRSYEQYF.

This clone has just one count. At one end the junction does not follow the germline gene, possibly because of a read error. V usage is TRBV12-3 or TRBV12-4 and J usage is TRBJ1-1; D is undetermined. The length of the CDR3 is 12 residues. Here the CDR3 reads CASSWVNTEAFF. The CDR3 DNA follows: TGTGCCAGTAGTTGGGTGAACACTGAAGCTTTCTTT.

V usage is TRBV30 and J usage is TRBJ1-1; the D is unclear. Trimming removed 2 bases at V and 11 bases at J, with 18 bases between. The CDR3 runs to 13 residues. The V gene's germline CDR1 is GTSNPN and CDR2 SVGIG (reference sequence). The CDR3, as DNA: TGTGCCTGGAGTTTCGGATCTCGGCTCTTCGCTTTCTTT. Its translation: CAWSFGSRLFAFF.

The chain uses TRBV5-1 and TRBJ2-5; 9 positions agree with TRBD2. The trim removed 0 bases at V and 2 bases at J, leaving 2 bases unmatched. The CDR3 length is 15 residues. Germline-derived CDR1 and CDR2 are SGHRS and YFSETQ. The CDR3 region is CASSLGLAEQETQYF. CDR3 coding DNA: TGCGCCAGCAGCTTGGGACTAGCGGAACAAGAGACCCAGTACTTC. The full variable domain, completed using reference TRBV5-1 and TRBJ2-5, is KAGVTQTPRYLIKTRGQQVTLSCSPISGHRSVSWYQQTPGQGLQFLFEYFSETQRNKGNFPGRFSGRQFSNSRSEMNVSTLELGDSALYLCASSLGLAEQETQYFGPGTRLLVL.

The chain uses TRBV3-1 (or the pseudogene TRBV3-2) and TRBJ1-1; no firm D call. With 3 bases removed from V and 5 bases from J, the gap between germline ends came to 7 bases. The germline V gene encodes CDR1 LGHDT and CDR2 YNNKEL (reference sequence). CDR3 length: 12 residues. The CDR3 DNA sequence: TGTGCCAGCAGCCAGGGAGGGACTGAAGCTTTCTTT. The encoded protein is CASSQGGTEAFF.

V usage is TRBV6-4 and J usage is TRBJ2-5; 8 nucleotides align to TRBD1. Germline CDR1 MRHNA, CDR2 SNTAGT. The CDR3 consists of 13 residues. V lost 7 bases, J lost 5 bases, and 6 bases stayed unmatched. CDR3 bases: TGTGCCAGCACCGGGACAGGAGGGGAGACCCAGTACTTC. Encoded protein: CASTGTGGETQYF.